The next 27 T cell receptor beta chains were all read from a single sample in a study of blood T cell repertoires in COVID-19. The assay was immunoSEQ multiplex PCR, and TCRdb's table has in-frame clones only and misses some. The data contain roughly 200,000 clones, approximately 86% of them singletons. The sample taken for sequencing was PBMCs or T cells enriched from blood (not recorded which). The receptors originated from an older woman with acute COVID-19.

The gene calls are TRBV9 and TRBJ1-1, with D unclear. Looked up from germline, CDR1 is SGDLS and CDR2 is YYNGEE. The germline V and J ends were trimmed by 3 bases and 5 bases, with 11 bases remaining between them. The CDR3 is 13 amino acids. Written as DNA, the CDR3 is TGTGCCAGCAGCGGGTCCACGGGTACTGAAGCTTTCTTT. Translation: CASSGSTGTEAFF.

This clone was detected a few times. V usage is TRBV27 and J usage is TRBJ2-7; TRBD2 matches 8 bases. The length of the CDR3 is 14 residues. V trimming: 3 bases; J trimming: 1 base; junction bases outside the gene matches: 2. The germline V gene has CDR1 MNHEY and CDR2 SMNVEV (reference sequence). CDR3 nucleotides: TGTGCCAGCAGTTTTGGCGGGGGGTCCTACGAGCAGTACTTC. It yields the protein CASSFGGGSYEQYF.

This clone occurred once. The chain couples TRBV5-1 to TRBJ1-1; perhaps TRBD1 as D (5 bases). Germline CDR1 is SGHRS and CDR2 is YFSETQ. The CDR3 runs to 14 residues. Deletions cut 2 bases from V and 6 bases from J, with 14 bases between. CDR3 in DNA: TGCGCCAGCAGCTTACCCGGGGGTATTTCTGAAGCTTTCTTT. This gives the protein CASSLPGGISEAFF.

As DNA, the CDR3 is TGTGCCAGCAGGGGACTAGCGGCTAGCACAGATACGCAGTATTTT. Translation gives CASRGLAASTDTQYF. This chain joins TRBV2 and TRBJ2-3; 11 bases match TRBD2. V was pared by 6 bases and J by 0 bases, with 2 bases of the junction left unmatched. The CDR3 is made up of 15 amino acids. Germline CDR1 and CDR2: SNHLY and FYNNEI.

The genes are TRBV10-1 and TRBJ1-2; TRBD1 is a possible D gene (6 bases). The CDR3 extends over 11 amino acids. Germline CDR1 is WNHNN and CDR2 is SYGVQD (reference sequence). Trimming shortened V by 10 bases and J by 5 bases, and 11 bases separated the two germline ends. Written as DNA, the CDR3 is TGCGCCAACCAACAGGGATATGGCTACACCTTC. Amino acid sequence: CANQQGYGYTF.

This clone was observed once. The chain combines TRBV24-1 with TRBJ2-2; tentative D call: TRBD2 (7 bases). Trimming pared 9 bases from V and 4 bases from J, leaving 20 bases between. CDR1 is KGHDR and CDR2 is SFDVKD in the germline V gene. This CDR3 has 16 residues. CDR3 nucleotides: TGTGCCACCCAACCCCGGGACACGGGAGGCACCGGGGAGCTGTTTTTT. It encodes CATQPRDTGGTGELFF.

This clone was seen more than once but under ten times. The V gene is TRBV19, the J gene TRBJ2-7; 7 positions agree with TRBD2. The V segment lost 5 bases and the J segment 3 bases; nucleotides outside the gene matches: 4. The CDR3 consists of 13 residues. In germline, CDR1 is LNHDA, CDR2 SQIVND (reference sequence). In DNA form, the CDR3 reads TGTGCCAGTAGTGCGGCTAGCGGCTACGAGCAGTACTTC. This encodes CASSAASGYEQYF.

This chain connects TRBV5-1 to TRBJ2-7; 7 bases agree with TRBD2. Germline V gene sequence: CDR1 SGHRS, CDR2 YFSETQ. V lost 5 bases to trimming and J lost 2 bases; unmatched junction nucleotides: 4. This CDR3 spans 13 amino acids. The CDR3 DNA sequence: TGCGCCAGCAGTTTAGCGGGCCCCTACGAGCAGTACTTC. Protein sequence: CASSLAGPYEQYF.

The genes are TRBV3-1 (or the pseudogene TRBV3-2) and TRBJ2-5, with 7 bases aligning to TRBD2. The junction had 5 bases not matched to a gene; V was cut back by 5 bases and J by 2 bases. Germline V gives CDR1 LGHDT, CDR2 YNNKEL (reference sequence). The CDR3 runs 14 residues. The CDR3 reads CASSSRGEQETQYF. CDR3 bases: TGTGCCAGCAGCTCCCGGGGGGAACAAGAGACCCAGTACTTC.

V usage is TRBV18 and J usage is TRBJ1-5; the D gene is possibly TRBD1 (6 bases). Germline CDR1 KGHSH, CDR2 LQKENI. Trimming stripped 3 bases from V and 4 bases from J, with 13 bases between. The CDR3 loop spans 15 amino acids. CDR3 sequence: CASSPLTGLNQPQHF. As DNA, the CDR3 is TGTGCCAGCTCACCCTTAACAGGGTTGAATCAGCCCCAGCATTTT.

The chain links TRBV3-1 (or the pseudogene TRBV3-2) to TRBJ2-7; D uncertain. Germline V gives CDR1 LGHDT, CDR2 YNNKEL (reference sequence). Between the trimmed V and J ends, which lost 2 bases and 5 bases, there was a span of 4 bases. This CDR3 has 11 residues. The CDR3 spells CASSQYNEQYV. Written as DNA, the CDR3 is TGTGCCAGCAGCCAATACAACGAGCAGTACGTC.

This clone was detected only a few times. The CDR3 sequence is CASSSQGRTNTGELFF. The CDR3 region has the DNA TGTGCCAGTAGTTCACAGGGGAGGACGAACACCGGGGAGCTGTTTTTT. The chain has TRBV19 and TRBJ2-2; D possibly corresponds to TRBD1 (7 bases). V was clipped by 5 bases and J by 0 bases, with 13 bases between them. The CDR3 contains 16 residues. Germline values: CDR1 LNHDA, CDR2 SQIVND (reference sequence). Full variable domain (outside the CDR3, taken from reference TRBV19 and TRBJ2-2): DGGITQSPKYLFRKEGQNVTLSCEQNLNHDAMYWYRQDPGQGLRLIYYSQIVNDFQKGDIAEGYSVSREKKESFPLTVTSAQKNPTAFYLCASSSQGRTNTGELFFGEGSRLTVL.

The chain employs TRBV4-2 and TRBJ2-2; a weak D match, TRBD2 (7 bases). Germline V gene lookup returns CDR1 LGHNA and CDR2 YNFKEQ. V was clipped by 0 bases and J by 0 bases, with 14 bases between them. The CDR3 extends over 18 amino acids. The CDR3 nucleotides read TGTGCCAGCAGCCAAGAAGGAGGGGGGGCGTCGAACACCGGGGAGCTGTTTTTT. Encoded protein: CASSQEGGGASNTGELFF.

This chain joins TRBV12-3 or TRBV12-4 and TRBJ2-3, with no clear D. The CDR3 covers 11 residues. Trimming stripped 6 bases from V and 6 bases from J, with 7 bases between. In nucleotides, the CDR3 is TGTGCCAGCAGAAGGAGTGATACGCAGTATTTT. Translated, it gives CASRRSDTQYF.

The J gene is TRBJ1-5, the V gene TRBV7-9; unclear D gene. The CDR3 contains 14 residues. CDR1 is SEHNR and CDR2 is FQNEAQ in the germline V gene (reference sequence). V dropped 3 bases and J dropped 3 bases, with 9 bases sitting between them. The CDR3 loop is CASSFWSDNQPQHF. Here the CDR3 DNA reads TGTGCCAGCAGCTTTTGGAGCGACAATCAGCCCCAGCATTTT.

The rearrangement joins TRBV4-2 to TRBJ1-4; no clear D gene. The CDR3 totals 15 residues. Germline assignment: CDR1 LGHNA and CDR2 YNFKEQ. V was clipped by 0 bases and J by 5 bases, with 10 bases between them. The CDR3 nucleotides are TGTGCCAGCAGCCAAGATCTAGCATCGAATGAAAAACTGTTTTTT. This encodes CASSQDLASNEKLFF.

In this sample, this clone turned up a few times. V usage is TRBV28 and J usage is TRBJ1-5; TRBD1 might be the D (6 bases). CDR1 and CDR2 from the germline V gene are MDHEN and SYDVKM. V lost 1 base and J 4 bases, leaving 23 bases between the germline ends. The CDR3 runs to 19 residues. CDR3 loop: CASSLYPAGAPGNNQPQHF. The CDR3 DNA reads TGTGCCAGCAGTTTATACCCGGCAGGGGCCCCGGGGAATAATCAGCCCCAGCATTTT.

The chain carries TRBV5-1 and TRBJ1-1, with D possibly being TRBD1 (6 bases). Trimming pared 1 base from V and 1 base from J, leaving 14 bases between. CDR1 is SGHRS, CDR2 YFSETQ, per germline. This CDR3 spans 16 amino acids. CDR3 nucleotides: TGCGCCAGCAGCTTGTGGGCAGGGGACACGAACACTGAAGCTTTCTTT. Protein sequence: CASSLWAGDTNTEAFF.

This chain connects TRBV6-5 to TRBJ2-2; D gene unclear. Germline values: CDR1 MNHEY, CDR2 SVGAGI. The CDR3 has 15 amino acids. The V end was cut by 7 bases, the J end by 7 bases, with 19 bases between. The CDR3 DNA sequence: TGTGCCAGCACTTTTACCCTTCTTAGTGGCGGGGAGCTGTTTTTT. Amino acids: CASTFTLLSGGELFF.

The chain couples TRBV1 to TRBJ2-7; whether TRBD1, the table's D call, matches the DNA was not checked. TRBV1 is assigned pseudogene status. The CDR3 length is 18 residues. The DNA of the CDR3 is TGCACCAGCAGCCAAGGCCAACTGGGCGAGACAAACTCCTACGAGCAGTACTTC. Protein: CTSSQGQLGETNSYEQYF.

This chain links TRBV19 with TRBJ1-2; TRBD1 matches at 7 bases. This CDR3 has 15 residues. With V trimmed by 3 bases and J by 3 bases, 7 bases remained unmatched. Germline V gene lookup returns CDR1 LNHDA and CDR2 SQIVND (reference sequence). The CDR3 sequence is CASSITGESDYGYTF. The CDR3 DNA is TGTGCCAGTAGTATCACAGGGGAATCGGACTATGGCTACACCTTC.

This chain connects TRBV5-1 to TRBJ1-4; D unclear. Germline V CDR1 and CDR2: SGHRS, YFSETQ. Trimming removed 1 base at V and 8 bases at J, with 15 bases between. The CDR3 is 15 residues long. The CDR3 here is CASSLRGVPEEKLFF. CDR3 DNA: TGCGCCAGCAGCTTGCGGGGAGTTCCTGAAGAAAAACTGTTTTTT.

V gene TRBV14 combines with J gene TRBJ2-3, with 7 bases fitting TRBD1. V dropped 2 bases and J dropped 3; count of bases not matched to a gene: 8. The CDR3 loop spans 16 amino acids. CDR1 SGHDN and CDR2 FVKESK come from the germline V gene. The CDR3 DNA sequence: TGTGCCAGCAGCCAATTGACAGGGTGGGGTACAGATACGCAGTATTTT. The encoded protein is CASSQLTGWGTDTQYF. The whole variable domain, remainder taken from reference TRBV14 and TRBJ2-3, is EAGVTQFPSHSVIEKGQTVTLRCDPISGHDNLYWYRRVMGKEIKFLLHFVKESKQDESGMPNNRFLAERTGGTYSTLKVQPAELEDSGVYFCASSQLTGWGTDTQYFGPGTRLTVL.

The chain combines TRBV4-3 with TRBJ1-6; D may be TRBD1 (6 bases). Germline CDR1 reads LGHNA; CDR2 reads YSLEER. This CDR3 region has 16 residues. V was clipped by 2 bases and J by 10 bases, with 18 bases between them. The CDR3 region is CASSQPEGDGSSPLHF. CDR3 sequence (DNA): TGCGCCAGCAGCCAACCTGAGGGGGATGGGAGCTCACCCCTCCACTTT.

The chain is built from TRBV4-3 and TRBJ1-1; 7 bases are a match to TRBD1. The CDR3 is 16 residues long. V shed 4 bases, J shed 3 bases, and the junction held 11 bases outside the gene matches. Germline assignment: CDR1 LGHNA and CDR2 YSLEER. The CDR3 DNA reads TGCGCCAGCAGCCTTCAATATATGGGACAGTACACTGAAGCTTTCTTT. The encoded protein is CASSLQYMGQYTEAFF.

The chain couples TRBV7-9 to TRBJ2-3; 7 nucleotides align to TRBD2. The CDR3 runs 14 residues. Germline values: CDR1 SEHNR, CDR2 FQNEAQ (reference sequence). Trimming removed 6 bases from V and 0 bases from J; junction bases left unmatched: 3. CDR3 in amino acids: CASRASGSTDTQYF. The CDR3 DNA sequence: TGTGCCAGCAGAGCTAGCGGTAGCACAGATACGCAGTATTTT.

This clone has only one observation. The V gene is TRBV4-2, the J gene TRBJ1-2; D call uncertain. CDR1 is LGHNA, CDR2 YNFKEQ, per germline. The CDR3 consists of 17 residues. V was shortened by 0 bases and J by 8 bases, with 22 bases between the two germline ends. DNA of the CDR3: TGTGCCAGCAGCCAAGATCCTACACGGGGAGATGTGGGAGGCTACACCTTC. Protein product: CASSQDPTRGDVGGYTF.